Shown below are 26 T cell receptor beta chains from a single sample sequenced in a study of regulatory T cells in long-lasting Graves disease. CDR3 regions were amplified by Arm-PCR using iRepertoire HTBI primers to build TCR beta libraries. TCRdb reanalysed the multiplex PCR reads using MiXCR and keeps one entry per CDR3 protein. The data show approximately 360,000 distinct CDR3 sequences, around 23% seen once. Time point indicated: persistent/refractory GD, antithyroid drugs over 5 years with positive TRAb. Following extraction of RNA from PBMCs, that RNA was used to make the TCR library. Sample: peripheral blood mononuclear cells (PBMCs), taken when the disease was refractory, from a patient treated with antithyroid drugs. The receptors shown here come from a woman aged 40 to 50 with Graves disease.

The CDR3 loop reads CASSQALNYGYTF. The CDR3 DNA reads as TGTGCCAGCAGCCAAGCTCTTAACTATGGCTACACCTTC. This chain connects TRBV14 to TRBJ1-2; D unresolved. Trimming removed 1 base at V and 1 base at J, with 4 bases between. Looked up from germline, CDR1 is SGHDN and CDR2 is FVKESK. The CDR3 is made up of 13 amino acids.

The chain joins TRBV4-1 to TRBJ2-7; TRBD1 matches at 9 bases. V lost 4 bases to trimming and J lost 4 bases; unmatched junction nucleotides: 11. Germline CDR1 and CDR2: MGHRA and YSYEKL. This CDR3 has 16 amino acids. In DNA, the CDR3 is TGCGCCAGCAGCCTATCACCGGGACAGGGTTTGTACGAGCAGTACTTC. Translated, it gives CASSLSPGQGLYEQYF.

This clonotype has a count of ten or more. The chain uses TRBV15 and TRBJ1-1; D not certain. The CDR3 spans 13 residues. Germline V gene lookup returns CDR1 LNHNV and CDR2 YYDKDF (reference sequence). Trimming shortened V by 1 base and J by 3 bases, and 6 bases separated the two germline ends. The CDR3 here is CATSRGQDTEAFF. As DNA, the CDR3 is TGTGCCACCAGCAGAGGACAAGACACTGAAGCTTTCTTT.

This clonotype was detected a few times. This sequence joins TRBV18 and TRBJ2-5, with a possible D match to TRBD1 (6 bases). V gave up 3 bases and J gave up 4 bases, with 12 bases separating them. Germline-derived CDR1 and CDR2 are KGHSH and LQKENI. This CDR3 has 14 amino acids. As DNA, the CDR3 is TGTGCCAGCTCACCCAGGGACATCGCAGAGACCCAGTACTTC. Translating it yields CASSPRDIAETQYF.

This clonotype was picked up a small number of times. This chain uses TRBV24-1 with TRBJ2-2; TRBD1 might be the D (6 bases). V was pared by 3 bases and J by 4 bases, with 14 bases between. Germline lookup yields CDR1 KGHDR and CDR2 SFDVKD. CDR3 length: 16 amino acids. The CDR3 region has the DNA TGTGCCACCAGTGATCCCCTAACAGGGTTCACCGGGGAGCTGTTTTTT. It encodes CATSDPLTGFTGELFF.

Ten or more counts support this clonotype. The chain uses TRBV10-3 and TRBJ1-1; tentative D call: TRBD1 (5 bases). Per the germline V gene, CDR1 is ENHRY and CDR2 is SYGVKD. The CDR3 loop spans 13 amino acids. V lost 5 bases and J 1 base, leaving 8 bases between the germline ends. CDR3 sequence (DNA): TGTGCCATCAGTTACGACAGGAACACTGAAGCTTTCTTT. It encodes CAISYDRNTEAFF.

This clonotype was seen repeatedly, ten times or more. The J gene is TRBJ2-7, the V gene TRBV10-3; possibly TRBD2 for D (6 bases). V gave up 8 bases and J gave up 0 bases, with 14 bases separating them. The germline V gene encodes CDR1 ENHRY and CDR2 SYGVKD. This CDR3 has 14 residues. In DNA form, the CDR3 reads TGTGCCATCGGAGAGGGAGGCCTCTCCTACGAGCAGTACTTC. This gives the protein CAIGEGGLSYEQYF.

This chain joins TRBV30 and TRBJ2-7; perhaps TRBD2 as D (7 bases). V lost 0 bases and J lost 3, with 12 bases in between. This CDR3 is 14 amino acids long. In germline, CDR1 is GTSNPN, CDR2 SVGIG (reference sequence). In DNA form, the CDR3 reads TGTGCCTGGAGTGTTGGCGGGGGCCACTACGAGCAGTACTTC. Protein sequence: CAWSVGGGHYEQYF. The whole variable domain, remainder taken from reference TRBV30 and TRBJ2-7, is SQTIHQWPATLVQPVGSPLSLECTVEGTSNPNLYWYRQAAGRGLQLLFYSVGIGQISSEVPQNLSASRPQDRQFILSSKKLLLSDSGFYLCAWSVGGGHYEQYFGPGTRLTVT.

In this sample, this clonotype turned up many times. This chain joins TRBV11-2 and TRBJ1-2; D gene ambiguous. The CDR3 contains 13 residues. Trimming removed 0 bases at V and 8 bases at J, with 10 bases between. CDR1 and CDR2 from the germline V gene are SGHAT and FQNNGV. CDR3: CASSLDGPSGYTF. The CDR3 DNA is TGTGCCAGCAGCTTAGACGGTCCTTCGGGCTACACCTTC.

The V call is TRBV29-1, the J call TRBJ1-4; 8 positions match TRBD1. From germline, CDR1 is SQVTM and CDR2 ANQGSEA. J lost 4 bases, V lost 6 bases, and 7 bases had no gene match. The CDR3 loop spans 14 amino acids. As DNA, the CDR3 is TGCAGCGTACGACGGACAGGGCATAATGAAAAACTGTTTTTT. Translation gives CSVRRTGHNEKLFF.

This clonotype was observed a single time. The gene calls are TRBV6-1 and TRBJ1-2, with D maybe TRBD1 (5 bases). CDR3 length equals 14 residues. V was cut by 9 bases and J by 2 bases, with 16 bases left in between. The germline V gene encodes CDR1 MNHNS and CDR2 SASEGT. Here the CDR3 reads CASFGRGRNYGYTF. For the CDR3, the DNA is TGTGCCAGTTTCGGGAGGGGTCGGAACTATGGCTACACCTTC.

This chain uses TRBV11-1 with TRBJ2-1; D may correspond to TRBD1 or TRBD2 (5 bases each). The length of the CDR3 is 15 residues. V was shortened by 6 bases and J by 2 bases, with 14 bases between the two germline ends. Germline-derived CDR1 and CDR2 are SGHAT and FQDESV (reference sequence). DNA of the CDR3: TGTGCCAGCAGGCAGGGACGGACCACCTACAATGAGCAGTTCTTC. Translated, it gives CASRQGRTTYNEQFF.

This clonotype has only a few counts. The rearrangement joins TRBV28 to TRBJ2-1, with D possibly matching TRBD2 (7 bases). CDR3 size: 15 residues. V was trimmed by 4 bases and J by 7 bases, leaving 17 bases between them. CDR1 and CDR2 (germline): MDHEN, SYDVKM. This CDR3 reads CASSSAGARGNEQFF. The DNA for the CDR3 is TGTGCCAGCAGTTCTGCGGGAGCGAGGGGGAATGAGCAGTTCTTC.

This rearrangement joins TRBV2 to TRBJ2-1; 8 bases are a match to TRBD2. Germline V CDR1 and CDR2: SNHLY, FYNNEI. The CDR3 loop spans 14 amino acids. The trim removed 7 bases at V and 7 bases at J, leaving 9 bases unmatched. CDR3 sequence reads: CASMGLREANEQFF. CDR3 in DNA: TGTGCCAGCATGGGTCTGCGGGAGGCAAATGAGCAGTTCTTC.

The chain uses TRBV4-2 and TRBJ1-1; 8 nucleotides agree with TRBD1. The CDR3 spans 14 residues. Germline V gene lookup returns CDR1 LGHNA and CDR2 YNFKEQ. Germline trimming cut 7 bases from V and 3 bases from J; bases unmatched to any gene: 7. The CDR3 sequence: CASMGVQGDTEAFF. The CDR3 DNA follows: TGTGCCAGCATGGGGGTACAGGGGGACACTGAAGCTTTCTTT.

This clonotype came up many times. The V and J genes are TRBV27 and TRBJ2-7; D gene ambiguous. Germline lookup yields CDR1 MNHEY and CDR2 SMNVEV (reference sequence). Trimming removed 4 bases at V and 0 bases at J, with 10 bases between. The CDR3 consists of 14 residues. The CDR3 DNA reads as TGTGCCAGCAGTTCCCGACTTTCCTCCTACGAGCAGTACTTC. This translates into CASSSRLSSYEQYF.

The chain joins TRBV20-1 to TRBJ1-2, with a weak D call TRBD1 (5 bases). CDR3 length: 16 residues. Trimming shortened V by 0 bases and J by 5 bases, and 19 bases separated the two germline ends. Looked up from germline, CDR1 is DFQATT and CDR2 is SNEGSKA (reference sequence). CDR3 in amino acids: CSARDLVFWGRYGYTF. The CDR3 bases are TGCAGTGCTAGAGATCTCGTATTTTGGGGGAGGTATGGCTACACCTTC.

This clonotype was seen at least ten times. The genes are TRBV2 and TRBJ2-2, with 8 bases fitting TRBD1. Trimming cost V 5 bases and J 0 bases; bases outside gene matches: 5. Germline V gene sequence: CDR1 SNHLY, CDR2 FYNNEI. The CDR3 spans 16 residues. This chain's CDR3 is CASSRGQVSNTGELFF. The CDR3 DNA reads as TGTGCCAGCAGTAGGGGACAGGTATCGAACACCGGGGAGCTGTTTTTT.

This clonotype was picked up many times. V usage is TRBV12-3 or TRBV12-4 and J usage is TRBJ1-2; D unresolved. Trimming stripped 7 bases from V and 0 bases from J, with 9 bases between. The CDR3 consists of 13 residues. As DNA, the CDR3 is TGTGCCAGCAAATTGGACTCTAACTATGGCTACACCTTC. Amino acid sequence: CASKLDSNYGYTF.

With respect to this clonotype: Because the CDR3 is missing its conserved closing phenylalanine or tryptophan, this is likely a read error. For the CDR3, the DNA is TGTGGGTCGGGAGCGGATGACTTCTCCTACAATGAGCAGTTCTCC. It specifies CGSGADDFSYNEQFS. V gene TRBV28 combines with J gene TRBJ2-1; a weak D match, TRBD2 (6 bases). This CDR3 is 15 amino acids long. The germline V gene encodes CDR1 MDHEN and CDR2 SYDVKM.

Notes on this clonotype: The CDR3 end shows no conserved phenylalanine or tryptophan, and so a read error is likely. The V gene is TRBV28, the J gene TRBJ2-2; 8 bases agree with TRBD2. The V gene's germline CDR1 is MDHEN and CDR2 SYDVKM. This CDR3 spans 22 amino acids. With V trimmed by 6 bases and J by 1 base, 25 bases remained unmatched. CDR3: CASSPPVRIAGPEDKNTGELFL. CDR3 nucleotides: TGTGCCAGCAGCCCCCCGGTCAGGATAGCGGGACCAGAAGACAAGAACACCGGGGAGCTGTTTCTT.

This CDR3 reads CATSGLAGTDTQYF. The CDR3 DNA reads TGTGCCACATCAGGACTAGCGGGCACAGATACGCAGTATTTT. J is TRBJ2-3 and V is TRBV6-1, with 10 nucleotides matching TRBD2. In germline, CDR1 is MNHNS, CDR2 SASEGT. With 10 bases clipped from V and 1 base from J, the junction kept 5 bases outside the gene matches. The CDR3 consists of 14 residues.

About this clonotype: With a much larger clone just one base away, this may be a read error. The chain links TRBV7-8 to TRBJ2-7, with 10 bases matching TRBD1. CDR1 and CDR2 (germline): SGHVS, FQNEAQ. CDR3 length: 13 amino acids. As DNA, the CDR3 is TGTGCCTCAAGCGAAGGGACAGGGGTTGAGCAGTGCTTC. It yields the protein CASSEGTGVEQCF.

This clonotype was detected only a few times. The chain is built from TRBV5-8 and TRBJ1-1; D not certain. CDR1 and CDR2 from the germline V gene are SGHTS and YDEGEE. V lost 0 bases, J lost 11 bases, and 5 bases lay in between. The CDR3 totals 10 residues. The CDR3 DNA sequence: TGTGCCAGCAGCTTGGTCGAGGCTTTCTTT. It specifies CASSLVEAFF.

This clonotype was observed at least ten times. The rearrangement uses TRBV29-1 and TRBJ2-4, with 8 bases that match TRBD1. CDR1 SQVTM and CDR2 ANQGSEA come from the germline V gene. V was clipped by 5 bases and J by 7 bases; unmatched bases: 7. The CDR3 length is 13 residues. The CDR3 region is CSVQGQGGNIQYF. The CDR3 DNA is TGCAGCGTTCAAGGACAGGGTGGGAACATTCAGTACTTC.

This clonotype has ten or more counts. This chain joins TRBV5-1 and TRBJ1-2; D gene unclear. This CDR3 has 14 amino acids. Germline-derived CDR1 and CDR2 are SGHRS and YFSETQ. The V end lost 1 base, the J end lost 2 bases, and 9 bases lay between the germline ends. CDR3 DNA sequence: TGCGCCAGCAGCTTGTCTGGGGTAAACTATGGCTACACCTTC. Encoded protein: CASSLSGVNYGYTF.